The clone carrying this TCR beta chain was detected only a few times. At one of its ends the junction is not consistent with the germline gene, which may arise from a read error. Next came a second PCR, run for roughly 7 to 12 cycles, which used a sample-barcoded 5' primer along with a J-beta primer mix. TCRdb re-called the 5' RACE reads through MiXCR, storing one row per CDR3 protein. The repertoire has hundreds of thousands of distinct CDR3 sequences, around 21% of them found once; the top ten carry around 3.4%. Germline V gene data show CDR1 as SGDLS and CDR2 as YYNGEE. The CDR3 is 16 amino acids. The sample belongs to a study of blood T cells in healthy people across ages.

The TCR sequence derives from a man aged 65 to 85 in good health. The rearrangement joins TRBV9 to TRBJ2-5, with a tentative D call TRBD2 (5 bases). The sample comprised blood. CDR3 DNA: TGTGCCGGCAGCGTAGCCCCTAATACTAGAACGGAGACCCAGTACTTC. It yields the protein CAGSVAPNTRTETQYF.